These 7 T cell receptor beta chains were all obtained from the same sample, sequenced in a study of radiation and T cells in renal cell carcinoma. Here immunoSEQ multiplex PCR was the method, and the copy in TCRdb shows in-frame clones only, minus some. This table has about 73,000 clones, roughly 83% appearing once. As for time point: blood 4 weeks post-SBRT, at nephrectomy. Described treatment: 15 Gy SBRT to primary tumor, nephrectomy 4 weeks later. The starting material was blood, obtained from a patient whose treatment included radiotherapy and nephrectomy. Receptor source: a woman between 55 and 75 years old with renal cell carcinoma.

This chain joins TRBV6-5 and TRBJ1-1, with a tentative D call TRBD1 (5 bases). Trimming shortened V by 6 bases and J by 7 bases, and 15 bases separated the two germline ends. The CDR3 covers 13 residues. The germline V gene encodes CDR1 MNHEY and CDR2 SVGAGI. The CDR3 DNA reads TGTGCCAGCAGCTCGGGACTGCGCAATGAAGCTTTCTTT. It translates to CASSSGLRNEAFF.

The CDR3 loop is CASSGAGQSYGYTF. The CDR3 DNA sequence: TGTGCCAGCAGTGGCGCGGGACAGAGCTATGGCTACACCTTC. V usage is TRBV28 and J usage is TRBJ1-2, with 7 bases lining up with TRBD1. Germline CDR1 reads MDHEN; CDR2 reads SYDVKM. The junction had 7 bases not matched to a gene; V was cut back by 5 bases and J by 4 bases. This CDR3 is built from 14 residues.

In this sample, this clone turned up once. The chain carries TRBV6-1 and TRBJ2-1; 7 bases are shared with TRBD1. Germline CDR1 reads MNHNS; CDR2 reads SASEGT. The CDR3 loop spans 15 amino acids. After removal of 4 bases from V and 5 bases from J, the junction contained 8 bases not matched to a gene. The CDR3 is CASSVSLGQNNEQFF. CDR3 DNA sequence: TGTGCCAGCAGTGTTTCATTGGGACAGAACAATGAGCAGTTCTTC.

This chain links TRBV15 with TRBJ1-1; D not certain. CDR3 length equals 13 residues. Trimming took 5 bases from V and 7 from J, leaving 14 bases between them. Germline lookup yields CDR1 LNHNV and CDR2 YYDKDF (reference sequence). CDR3 protein: CATSPRRAGEAFF. CDR3 sequence (DNA): TGTGCCACCAGCCCGAGGAGGGCTGGTGAAGCTTTCTTT. The whole variable domain, remainder taken from reference TRBV15 and TRBJ1-1, is DAMVIQNPRYQVTQFGKPVTLSCSQTLNHNVMYWYQQKSSQAPKLLFHYYDKDFNNEADTPDNFQSRRPNTSFCFLDIRSPGLGDTAMYLCATSPRRAGEAFFGQGTRLTVV.

V is TRBV19 and J is TRBJ2-1; tentative D call: TRBD2 (6 bases). The ends were cut back, 4 bases at V and 12 bases at J, with 13 bases in the middle. The CDR3 is made up of 12 amino acids. Germline CDR1 is LNHDA and CDR2 is SQIVND (reference sequence). CDR3 region: CASSNSGRWQFF. The CDR3 nucleotides read TGTGCCAGTAGTAATTCGGGGAGGTGGCAGTTCTTC.

This chain uses TRBV5-4 with TRBJ1-2; perhaps TRBD1 as D (6 bases). Germline V lookup: CDR1 SGHNT, CDR2 YYREEE (reference sequence). This CDR3 is 15 amino acids long. V lost 4 bases and J lost 4, with 17 bases in between. The chain's CDR3 is CASSNNRVLPYGYTF. For the CDR3, the DNA is TGTGCCAGCAGCAATAACAGGGTACTCCCCTATGGCTACACCTTC. Combining the CDR3 with reference TRBV5-4 and TRBJ1-2 gives the whole variable domain ETGVTQSPTHLIKTRGQQVTLRCSSQSGHNTVSWYQQALGQGPQFIFQYYREEENGRGNFPPRFSGLQFPNYSSELNVNALELDDSALYLCASSNNRVLPYGYTFGSGTRLTVV.

The rearrangement links TRBV15 to TRBJ2-1; weak D call: TRBD2 (7 bases). Germline CDR1 reads LNHNV; CDR2 reads YYDKDF (reference sequence). The germline V and J ends were trimmed by 8 bases and 7 bases, with 15 bases remaining between them. The CDR3 loop spans 13 amino acids. The CDR3 here is CATGGGAGNEQFF. The CDR3 coding sequence is TGTGCCACCGGAGGGGGGGCCGGGAATGAGCAGTTCTTC.